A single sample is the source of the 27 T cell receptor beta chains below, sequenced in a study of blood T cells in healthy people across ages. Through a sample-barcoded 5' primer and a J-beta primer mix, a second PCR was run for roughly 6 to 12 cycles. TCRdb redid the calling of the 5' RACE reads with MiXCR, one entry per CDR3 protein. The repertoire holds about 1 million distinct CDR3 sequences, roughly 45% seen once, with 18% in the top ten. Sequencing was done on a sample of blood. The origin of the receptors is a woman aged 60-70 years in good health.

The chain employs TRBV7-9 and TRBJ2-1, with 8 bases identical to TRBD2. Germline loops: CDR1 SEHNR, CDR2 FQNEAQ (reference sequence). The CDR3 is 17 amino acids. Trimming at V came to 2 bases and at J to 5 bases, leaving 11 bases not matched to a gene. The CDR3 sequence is CASSLSAGGRRNNEQFF. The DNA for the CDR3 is TGTGCCAGCAGCTTATCCGCGGGCGGGAGGAGAAACAATGAGCAGTTCTTC.

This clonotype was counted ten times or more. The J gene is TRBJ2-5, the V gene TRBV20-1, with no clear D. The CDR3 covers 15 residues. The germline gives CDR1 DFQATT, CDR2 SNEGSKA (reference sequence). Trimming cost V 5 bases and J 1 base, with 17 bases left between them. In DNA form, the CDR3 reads TGCAGTGCTGATGGTGAATTGGGGTCCCAAGAGACCCAGTACTTC. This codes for CSADGELGSQETQYF.

The CDR3 DNA reads TGTGCCAGCAGTTTCCCTCCTTACAATGAGCAGTTCTTC. Its translation: CASSFPPYNEQFF. This chain joins TRBV27 and TRBJ2-1; D remains unclear. The CDR3 is 13 residues long. With 3 bases removed from V and 4 bases from J, the gap between germline ends came to 7 bases. CDR1 is MNHEY, CDR2 SMNVEV, per germline (reference sequence).

In nucleotides, the CDR3 is TGCAGTGCTAGAGATGATGGGATAGGGACTCGACCCACAGATACGCAGTATTTT. It specifies CSARDDGIGTRPTDTQYF. The V gene is TRBV20-1, the J gene TRBJ2-3; maybe TRBD2 (6 bases). CDR3 size: 18 residues. V lost 0 bases to trimming and J lost 2 bases, with 21 bases between them. Per germline, CDR1 DFQATT and CDR2 SNEGSKA (reference sequence).

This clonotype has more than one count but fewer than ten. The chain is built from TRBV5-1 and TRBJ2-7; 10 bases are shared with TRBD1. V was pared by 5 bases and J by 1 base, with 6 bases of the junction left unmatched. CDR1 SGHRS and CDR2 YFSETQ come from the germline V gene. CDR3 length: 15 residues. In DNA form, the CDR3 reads TGCGCCAGCAGGCCGCCGGGACAGGGGTCCTACGAGCAGTACTTC. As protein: CASRPPGQGSYEQYF.

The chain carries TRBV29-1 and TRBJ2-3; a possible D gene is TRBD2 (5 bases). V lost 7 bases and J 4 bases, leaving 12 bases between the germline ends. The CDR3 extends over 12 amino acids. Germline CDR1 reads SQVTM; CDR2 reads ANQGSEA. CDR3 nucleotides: TGCAGCGCTTGGACTTCGGCAGATACGCAGTATTTT. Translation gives CSAWTSADTQYF.

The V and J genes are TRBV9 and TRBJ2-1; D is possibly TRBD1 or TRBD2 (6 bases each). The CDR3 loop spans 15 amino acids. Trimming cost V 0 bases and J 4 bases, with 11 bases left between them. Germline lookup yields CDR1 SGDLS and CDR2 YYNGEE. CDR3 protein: CASSVAVGGYNEQFF. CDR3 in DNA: TGTGCCAGCAGCGTAGCAGTAGGGGGGTACAATGAGCAGTTCTTC.

Here the CDR3 DNA reads TGTGCCATCAGGGGAGGGGGGGCCCCCTCCTACGAGCAGTACTTC. Translated: CAIRGGGAPSYEQYF. The V call is TRBV10-3, the J call TRBJ2-7; D possibly corresponds to TRBD2 (7 bases). This CDR3 spans 15 amino acids. CDR1 and CDR2 from the germline V gene are ENHRY and SYGVKD. V lost 6 bases and J lost 0, with 15 bases in between.

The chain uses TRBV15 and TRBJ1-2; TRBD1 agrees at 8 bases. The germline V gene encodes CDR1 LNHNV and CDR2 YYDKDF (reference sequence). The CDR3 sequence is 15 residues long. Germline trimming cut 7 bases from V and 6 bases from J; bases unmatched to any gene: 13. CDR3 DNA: TGTGCCACCACGGACAGGGACGTCTACTCGGATGGCTACACCTTC. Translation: CATTDRDVYSDGYTF.

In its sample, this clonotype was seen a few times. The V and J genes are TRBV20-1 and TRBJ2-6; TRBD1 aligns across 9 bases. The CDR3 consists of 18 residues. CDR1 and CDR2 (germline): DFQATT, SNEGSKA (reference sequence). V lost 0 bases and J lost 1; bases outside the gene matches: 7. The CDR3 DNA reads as TGCAGTGCTAGAGATCCTGGGACAGGGCTATCTGGGGCCAACGTCCTGACTTTC. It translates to CSARDPGTGLSGANVLTF.

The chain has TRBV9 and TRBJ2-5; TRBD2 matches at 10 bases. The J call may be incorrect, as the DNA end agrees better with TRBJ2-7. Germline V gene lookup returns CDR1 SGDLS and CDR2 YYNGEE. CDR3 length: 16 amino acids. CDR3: CASSVKATSGNYEQYF. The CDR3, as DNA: TGTGCCAGCAGCGTAAAAGCTACTAGCGGGAACTACGAGCAGTACTTC.

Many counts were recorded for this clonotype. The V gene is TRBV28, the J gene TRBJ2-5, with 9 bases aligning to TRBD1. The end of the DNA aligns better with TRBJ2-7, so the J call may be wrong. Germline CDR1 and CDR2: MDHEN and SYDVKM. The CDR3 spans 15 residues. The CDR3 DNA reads TGTGCCAGCAGTTTAAGTACGGGACAGGGTTCCGAGCAGTACTTC. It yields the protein CASSLSTGQGSEQYF.

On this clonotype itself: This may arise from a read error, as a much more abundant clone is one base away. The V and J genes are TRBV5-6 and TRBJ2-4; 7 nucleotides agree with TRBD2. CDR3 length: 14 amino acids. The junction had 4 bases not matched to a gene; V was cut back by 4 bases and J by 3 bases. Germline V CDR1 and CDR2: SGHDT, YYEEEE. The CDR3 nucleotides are TGTGCCAGCAGCGCGGGAGAGGGCAAAAACATTCAGTACTTC. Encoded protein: CASSAGEGKNIQYF.

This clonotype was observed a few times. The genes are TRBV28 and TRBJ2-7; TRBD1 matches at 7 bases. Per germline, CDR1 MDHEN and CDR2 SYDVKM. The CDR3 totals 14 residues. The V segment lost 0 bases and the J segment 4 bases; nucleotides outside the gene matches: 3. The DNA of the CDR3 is TGTGCCAGCAGTTTATGGGGCAGGGGGTACGAGCAGTACTTC. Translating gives CASSLWGRGYEQYF.

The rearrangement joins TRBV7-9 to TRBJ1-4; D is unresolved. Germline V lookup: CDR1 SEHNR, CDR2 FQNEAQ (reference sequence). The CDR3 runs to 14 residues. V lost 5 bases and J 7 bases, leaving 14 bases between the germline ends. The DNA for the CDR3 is TGTGCCAGCAGCAACCTCATGAGTGGTGAAAAACTGTTTTTT. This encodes CASSNLMSGEKLFF. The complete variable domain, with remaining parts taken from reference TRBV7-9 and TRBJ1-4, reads DTGVSQNPRHKITKRGQNVTFRCDPISEHNRLYWYRQTLGQGPEFLTYFQNEAQLEKSRLLSDRFSAERPKGSFSTLEIQRTEQGDSAMYLCASSNLMSGEKLFFGSGTQLSVL.

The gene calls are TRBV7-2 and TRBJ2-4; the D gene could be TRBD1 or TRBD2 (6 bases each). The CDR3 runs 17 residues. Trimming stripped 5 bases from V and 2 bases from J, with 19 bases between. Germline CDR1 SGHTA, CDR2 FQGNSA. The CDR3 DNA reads TGTGCCAGCAGCGTGAGTGGGGGGCAGGGGTCCAAAAACATTCAGTACTTC. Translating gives CASSVSGGQGSKNIQYF.

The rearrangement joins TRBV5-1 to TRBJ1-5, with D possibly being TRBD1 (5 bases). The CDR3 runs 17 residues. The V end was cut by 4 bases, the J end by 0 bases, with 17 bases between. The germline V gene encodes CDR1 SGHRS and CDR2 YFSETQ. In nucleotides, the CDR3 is TGCGCCAGCAGCCCCGGGGGAGACGGGAATAGCAATCAGCCCCAGCATTTT. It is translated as CASSPGGDGNSNQPQHF.

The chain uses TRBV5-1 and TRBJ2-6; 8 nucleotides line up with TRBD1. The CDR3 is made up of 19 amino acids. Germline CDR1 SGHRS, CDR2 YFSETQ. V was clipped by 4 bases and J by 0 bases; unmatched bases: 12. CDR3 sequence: CASSPTRDRFFSGANVLTF. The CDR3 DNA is TGCGCCAGCAGCCCTACACGGGACAGGTTCTTCTCTGGGGCCAACGTCCTGACTTTC. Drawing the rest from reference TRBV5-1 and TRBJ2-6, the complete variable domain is KAGVTQTPRYLIKTRGQQVTLSCSPISGHRSVSWYQQTPGQGLQFLFEYFSETQRNKGNFPGRFSGRQFSNSRSEMNVSTLELGDSALYLCASSPTRDRFFSGANVLTFGAGSRLTVL.

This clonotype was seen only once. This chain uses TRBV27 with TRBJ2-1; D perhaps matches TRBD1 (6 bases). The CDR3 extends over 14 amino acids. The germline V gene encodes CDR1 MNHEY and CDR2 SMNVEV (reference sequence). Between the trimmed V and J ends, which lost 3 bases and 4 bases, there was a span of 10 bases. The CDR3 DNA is TGTGCCAGCAGTTTTCAGGGGCTTTACAATGAGCAGTTCTTC. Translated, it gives CASSFQGLYNEQFF.

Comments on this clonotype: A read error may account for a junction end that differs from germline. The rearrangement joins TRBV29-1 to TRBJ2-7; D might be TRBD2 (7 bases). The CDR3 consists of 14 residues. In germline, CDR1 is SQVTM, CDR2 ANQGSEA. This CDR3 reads CGVGGPGGSYERYF. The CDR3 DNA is TGCGGCGTTGGGGGCCCCGGGGGGTCCTACGAGCGGTACTTC.

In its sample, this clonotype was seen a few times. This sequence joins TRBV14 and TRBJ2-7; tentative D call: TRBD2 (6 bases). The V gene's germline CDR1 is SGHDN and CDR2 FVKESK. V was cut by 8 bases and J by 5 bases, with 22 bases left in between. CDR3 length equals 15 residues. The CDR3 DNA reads TGTGCCAGCTCGTATGGGAGGACTGGGAGAGACGAGCAGTACTTC. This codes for CASSYGRTGRDEQYF.

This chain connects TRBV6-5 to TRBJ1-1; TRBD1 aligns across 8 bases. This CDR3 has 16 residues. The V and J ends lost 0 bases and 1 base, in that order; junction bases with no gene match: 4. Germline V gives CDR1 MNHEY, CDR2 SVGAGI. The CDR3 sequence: CASSYSGQGRNTEAFF. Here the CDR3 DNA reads TGTGCCAGCAGTTACTCTGGACAGGGCCGGAACACTGAAGCTTTCTTT.

Here the CDR3 reads CATSRDRGKIEKLFF. CDR3 nucleotides: TGTGCCACCAGCAGAGATCGAGGGAAGATCGAAAAACTGTTTTTT. The chain carries TRBV15 and TRBJ1-4; no definite D call. The V gene's germline CDR1 is LNHNV and CDR2 YYDKDF (reference sequence). V dropped 0 bases and J dropped 8 bases, with 13 bases sitting between them. This CDR3 spans 15 amino acids.

The CDR3 DNA is TGCAGCGTTGAGGGGGGTGAGGGAGGAACAGATACGCAGTATTTT. Translating gives CSVEGGEGGTDTQYF. This rearrangement joins TRBV29-1 to TRBJ2-3, with a weak D call TRBD2 (6 bases). With 3 bases removed from V and 3 bases from J, the gap between germline ends came to 16 bases. The CDR3 is 15 residues long. CDR1 SQVTM and CDR2 ANQGSEA come from the germline V gene.

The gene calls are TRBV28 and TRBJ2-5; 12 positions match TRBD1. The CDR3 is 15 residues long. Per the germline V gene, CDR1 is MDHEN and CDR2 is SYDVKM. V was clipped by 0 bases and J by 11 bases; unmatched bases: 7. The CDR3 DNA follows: TGTGCCAGCAGTTTATGGGGACAGGGGGCTAGAGAGCAGTACTTC. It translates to CASSLWGQGAREQYF.

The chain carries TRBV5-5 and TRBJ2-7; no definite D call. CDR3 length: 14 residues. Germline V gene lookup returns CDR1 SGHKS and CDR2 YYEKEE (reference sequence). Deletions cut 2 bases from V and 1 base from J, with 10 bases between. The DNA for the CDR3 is TGTGCCAGCAGCTTCGCGGTGAGGTCCTACGAGCAGTACTTC. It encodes CASSFAVRSYEQYF.

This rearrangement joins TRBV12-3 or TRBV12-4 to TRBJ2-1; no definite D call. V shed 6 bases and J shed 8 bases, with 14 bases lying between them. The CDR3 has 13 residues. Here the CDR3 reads CASRPVVLDEQFF. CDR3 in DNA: TGTGCCAGCAGACCCGTAGTCTTGGATGAGCAGTTCTTC.